This TCR beta chain is drawn from a study of blood T cell repertoires in COVID-19. Overall study: The United States, Italy and Spain were the sources of the acute and convalescent COVID-19 samples. T cells, B-cell-depleted T cells, or PBMCs provided the cDNA or gDNA that served as material.

The CDR3 consists of 16 residues. Germline V lookup: CDR1 SGHRS, CDR2 YFSETQ. The V end was cut by 0 bases, the J end by 2 bases, with 13 bases between. TCRdb's table, derived via immunoSEQ multiplex PCR, lists solely in-frame clones and lacks some. Of 130,000 to 150,000 clones listed, roughly 90% were seen once; the top ten hold 1.2%. This clone was seen just once. The sample comprised PBMCs or T cells enriched from blood (not recorded which). This TCR was recovered from a woman in her 30s with acute COVID-19. The chain combines TRBV5-1 with TRBJ2-3, with D possibly being TRBD2 (5 bases). Here the CDR3 DNA reads TGCGCCAGCAGCTTGGGTCTTAGCGAGAACACAGATACGCAGTATTTT. Its translation is CASSLGLSENTDTQYF.